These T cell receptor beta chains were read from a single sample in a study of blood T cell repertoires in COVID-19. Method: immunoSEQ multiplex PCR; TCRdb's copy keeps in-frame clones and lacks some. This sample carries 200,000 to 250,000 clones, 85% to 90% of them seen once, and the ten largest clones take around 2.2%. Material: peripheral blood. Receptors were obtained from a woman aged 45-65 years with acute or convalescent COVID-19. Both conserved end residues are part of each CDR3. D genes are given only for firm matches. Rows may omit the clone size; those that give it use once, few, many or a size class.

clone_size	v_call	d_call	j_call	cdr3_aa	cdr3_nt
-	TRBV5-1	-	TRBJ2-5	CASSLAGGQGRETQYF	TGCGCCAGCAGCTTGGCCGGTGGGCAGGGCCGCGAGACCCAGTACTTC
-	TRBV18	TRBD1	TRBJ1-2	CASSPGQATNYGYTF	TGTGCCAGCTCACCGGGACAGGCGACTAACTATGGCTACACCTTC
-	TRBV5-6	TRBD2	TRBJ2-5	CASSWTSVKETQYF	TGTGCCAGCAGCTGGACTAGCGTTAAAGAGACCCAGTACTTC
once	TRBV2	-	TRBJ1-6	CASSRLEELWNSPLHF	TGTGCCAGCAGCAGGTTAGAAGAGTTATGGAATTCACCCCTCCACTTT
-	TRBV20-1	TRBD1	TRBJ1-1	CSARTGVEAFF	TGCAGTGCCCGGACAGGGGTTGAAGCTTTCTTT
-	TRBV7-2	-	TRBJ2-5	CASSFIFGETQYF	TGTGCCAGCAGCTTCATTTTCGGTGAGACCCAGTACTTC
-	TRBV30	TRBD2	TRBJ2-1	CAWKGLASGGSLLYNEQFF	TGTGCCTGGAAAGGCCTGGCTAGCGGGGGGTCGTTACTATACAATGAGCAGTTCTTC
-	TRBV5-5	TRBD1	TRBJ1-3	CASSPITGQGENTIYF	TGTGCCAGCAGCCCAATTACCGGACAGGGAGAAAACACCATATATTTT
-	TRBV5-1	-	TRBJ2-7	CASRKVAGGYEQYF	TGCGCCAGCCGAAAGGTAGCAGGGGGGTACGAGCAGTACTTC
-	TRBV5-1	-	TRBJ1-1	CASSLGAVNTEAFF	TGCGCCAGCAGCTTGGGGGCAGTGAACACTGAAGCTTTCTTT
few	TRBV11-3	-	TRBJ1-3	CASSYSYSGNTIYF	TGTGCCAGCAGCTACAGTTACTCTGGAAACACCATATATTTT
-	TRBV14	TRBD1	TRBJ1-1	CASSLAGTGGDTEAFF	TGTGCCAGCAGCCTCGCCGGGACAGGCGGGGACACTGAAGCTTTCTTT
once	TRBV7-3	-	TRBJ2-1	CASSLGWGGKANEQFF	TGTGCCAGCAGCCTAGGTTGGGGCGGGAAGGCCAATGAGCAGTTCTTC
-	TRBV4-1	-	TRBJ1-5	CASSQDDRNQPQHF	TGCGCCAGCAGCCAAGATGACAGGAATCAGCCCCAGCATTTT
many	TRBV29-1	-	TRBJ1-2	CSASGATENYGYTF	TGCAGCGCCTCTGGGGCAACCGAAAACTATGGCTACACCTTC
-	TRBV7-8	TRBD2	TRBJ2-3	CASSLQRGRLTQYF	TGTGCCAGCAGCTTACAGCGGGGTCGACTTACGCAGTATTTT
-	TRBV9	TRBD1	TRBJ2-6	CASSHNTGVVPSGANVLTF	TGTGCCAGCAGCCATAATACAGGGGTGGTTCCCTCTGGGGCCAACGTCCTGACTTTC